What follows are 10 T cell receptor beta chains derived from one specimen sequenced in a study of blood T cells in healthy people across ages. A second about 6 to 12 cycle PCR used barcoded and J-beta primers. TCRdb passed the 5' RACE reads through MiXCR, listing each CDR3 protein once. This sample yields about 780,000 distinct CDR3 sequences, of which 25% to 30% are seen a single time; 3% belongs to the top ten. The sample was also reused in another study, on T cells of mothers and their children.

The sample taken for sequencing was blood. Receptors originate from a boy between 10 and 17 years old in good health.

A remark on this clonotype: At one of its ends the junction is not consistent with the germline gene, which may arise from a read error. The rearrangement links TRBV7-6 to TRBJ2-6, with D perhaps assigned TRBD1 or TRBD2 (5 bases each). CDR1 and CDR2 from the germline V gene are SGHVS and FNYEAQ. The CDR3 extends over 19 amino acids. The CDR3 is CASSLYAGETVSGAKVLTF. In DNA form, the CDR3 reads TGTGCCAGCAGCTTATATGCGGGTGAAACCGTCTCTGGGGCCAAGGTCCTGACTTTC.

This clonotype was counted between two and nine times. The chain employs TRBV14 and TRBJ2-5; TRBD1 matches at 9 bases. The closer fit of TRBJ2-7 to the DNA end suggests the J call may be wrong. This CDR3 spans 17 amino acids. Germline V lookup: CDR1 SGHDN, CDR2 FVKESK. The CDR3 DNA follows: TGTGCCAGCAGCCAAGATCCTTTCGGGACAGGGAACTACGAGCAGTACTTC. This gives the protein CASSQDPFGTGNYEQYF.

This clonotype was found a few times. This rearrangement joins TRBV4-1 to TRBJ2-2; no firm D call. Germline CDR1 MGHRA, CDR2 YSYEKL. The CDR3 extends over 16 amino acids. The V end was cut by 2 bases, the J end by 4 bases, with 14 bases between. The CDR3 DNA reads TGCGCCAGCAGCCAACCTGGACGGCAACCCACCGGGGAGCTGTTTTTT. It is translated as CASSQPGRQPTGELFF.

The chain's CDR3 is CASSLSTLASYEQYF. CDR3 bases: TGTGCCAGCAGCTTATCGACGCTAGCCTCCTACGAGCAGTACTTC. This rearrangement joins TRBV7-2 to TRBJ2-7; D is possibly TRBD2 (5 bases). V lost 2 bases and J 0 bases, leaving 11 bases between the germline ends. The CDR3 runs to 15 residues. Per germline, CDR1 SGHTA and CDR2 FQGNSA.

This clonotype was detected a few times. This chain connects TRBV29-1 to TRBJ2-2; D remains unclear. Trimming removed 4 bases at V and 1 base at J, with 13 bases between. This CDR3 comprises 15 residues. Germline V lookup: CDR1 SQVTM, CDR2 ANQGSEA. The CDR3 coding sequence is TGCAGCGTTGTCGCCGAACAGAAGAACACCGGGGAGCTGTTTTTT. Its translation is CSVVAEQKNTGELFF.

This clonotype was seen only once. This chain uses TRBV12-3 or TRBV12-4 with TRBJ2-7; the match to TRBD1 covers 7 bases. J lost 4 bases, V lost 6 bases, and 12 bases had no gene match. The CDR3 totals 15 residues. The CDR3 DNA reads TGTGCCAGCAGCTCAACCGGGACAGCAAAGTACGAGCAGTACTTC. Its translation is CASSSTGTAKYEQYF.

This rearrangement joins TRBV29-1 to TRBJ2-7; 7 bases map to TRBD1. CDR1 and CDR2 (germline): SQVTM, ANQGSEA. V shed 7 bases and J 0 bases; nucleotides not matched to a gene: 6. The CDR3 has 13 residues. The DNA of the CDR3 is TGCAGCGCCTGGACAGGTGACTCCTACGAGCAGTACTTC. Translation: CSAWTGDSYEQYF.

This clonotype was counted between two and nine times. The chain couples TRBV7-9 to TRBJ2-1; no firm D call. This CDR3 spans 12 amino acids. V shed 1 base and J shed 8 bases, with 6 bases lying between them. Germline CDR1 SEHNR, CDR2 FQNEAQ (reference sequence). The CDR3 here is CASSLVMYEQFF. CDR3 nucleotide sequence: TGTGCCAGCAGCTTAGTTATGTATGAGCAGTTCTTC.

V and J are TRBV6-6 and TRBJ2-1, with no clear D. The DNA end favors TRBJ2-5, so the J call may be wrong. From germline, CDR1 is MNHNY and CDR2 SVGAGI (reference sequence). This CDR3 spans 14 amino acids. For the CDR3, the DNA is TGTGCCAGCAGTTTGACGACCACCCGCGAGACCCAGTACTTC. It yields the protein CASSLTTTRETQYF.

The genes are TRBV29-1 and TRBJ1-1, with D perhaps TRBD1 (6 bases). This CDR3 region has 14 residues. V was clipped by 4 bases and J by 2 bases, with 14 bases between them. Germline CDR1 SQVTM, CDR2 ANQGSEA. For the CDR3, the DNA is TGCAGCGTTGTCGGGGGCCGACGAAACACTGAAGCTTTCTTT. This codes for CSVVGGRRNTEAFF.